This T cell receptor beta chain was identified during a study of OX40 agonist ivuxolimab in advanced cancers. With regard to the full study: Ivuxolimab, which targeted the costimulatory receptor OX40 (CD134), was an agonistic, fully human IgG2 monoclonal antibody. Of the approximately 54 dose-escalation patients, hepatocellular carcinoma was present in about 20, melanoma in approximately 15, renal cell carcinoma in 9 and head and neck cancer in 9. The paper describes the monotherapy dose-escalation part (N ≈ 52 patients) of the phase I trial of ivuxolimab. In the dose-escalation cohort, more than 75% of patients were male, and the mean age was approximately 60 years, with a range of roughly 23 to 85. Prior anti-PD-1, anti-PD-L1 or anti-CTLA-4 therapy was permitted, and about 40% of dose-escalation patients had received checkpoint inhibitors. Intravenous ivuxolimab was administered to patients every 2 weeks at six dose levels: 0.01, 0.1, 0.3, 1.5, 3 and 10 mg/kg. Partial responses occurred in three dose-escalation patients, of whom one had hepatocellular carcinoma and two had cutaneous melanoma. The purpose of peripheral TCRbeta sequencing was to test whether ivuxolimab changed TCR sequence diversity and led to clonal T-cell expansion. The full study reports these points: In the 0.1-3.0 mg/kg groups, partial responders were among the patients with the lowest normalized peripheral clonal expansion, particularly in CD8+ T cells. Antigen specificity was not determined for the clonally expanded peripheral T cells. Low levels of normalized T-cell clonal expansion were also seen in some patients who did not respond. At doses from 0.1 to 3.0 mg/kg, clonal expansion was seen in both CD4+ and CD8+ blood T cells between baseline and week 6. After ivuxolimab, more expanded clones were found on average in CD8+ T cells than in CD4+ T cells.

To sequence the TCRbeta CDR3 region, genomic DNA was isolated from the sorted cells. TCRbeta CDR3 regions were sequenced using the immunoSEQ Assay. Imported from immuneACCESS, the table was reduced by TCRdb to in-frame sequences with V and J called. These copies leave out some clones; in studies compared against another copy, an unresolved V gene accounts for under half, and the cause of the remainder is not known. In all, the sample holds 45,000 to 65,000 clones, and 87% of those were seen once. Roughly 1.8% of the sample is in the top ten clones. Patients with autoimmune disease history or receiving systemic immunosuppression were excluded from the trial. Peripheral blood for TCR sequencing was drawn from every dose cohort at baseline, at cycle 4 day 1 and at cycle 7 day 1. The samples were taken from a phase I, first-in-human, multicenter, open-label dose-escalation trial of ivuxolimab. The trial enrolled adults with locally advanced or metastatic head and neck squamous cell, hepatocellular, melanoma or renal cell carcinoma. CD4+ and CD8+ T cells were sorted separately from peripheral blood before TCR sequencing.

Spanning cysteine to phenylalanine, the CDR3 consists of 15 amino acids. Only the CDR3 DNA is retained, 45 bases long and in frame from the first base. CDR1 and CDR2, looked up from the germline V gene, are SGHTA and FQGNSA. Relative to germline, V is missing 1 base and J is missing 3 bases, with 2 bases of the junction outside any gene match. Concerning this clone: There is no known antigen for this receptor. No much larger clone is present one base from it, and per-base qualities are unavailable.

The chain links TRBV7-2 with TRBJ2-2; 7 junctional bases match TRBD2. The specimen comprised CD4+ or CD8+ T cells sorted from blood, sampled in a trial of the OX40 agonist ivuxolimab. The sequence came from an adult with an advanced solid tumor such as melanoma, head and neck, liver or kidney cancer. The CDR3 reads CASSLVAGDTGELFF. The nucleotide sequence is given as TGTGCCAGCAGCTTAGTGGCGGGGGACACCGGGGAGCTGTTTTTT. Reference TRBV7-2 and TRBJ2-2 genes cover what lies past the CDR3, so the full variable domain is GAGVSQSPSNKVTEKGKDVELRCDPISGHTALYWYRQSLGQGLEFLIYFQGNSAPDKSGLPSDRFSAERTGGSVSTLTIQRTQQEDSAVYLCASSLVAGDTGELFFGEGSRLTVL.